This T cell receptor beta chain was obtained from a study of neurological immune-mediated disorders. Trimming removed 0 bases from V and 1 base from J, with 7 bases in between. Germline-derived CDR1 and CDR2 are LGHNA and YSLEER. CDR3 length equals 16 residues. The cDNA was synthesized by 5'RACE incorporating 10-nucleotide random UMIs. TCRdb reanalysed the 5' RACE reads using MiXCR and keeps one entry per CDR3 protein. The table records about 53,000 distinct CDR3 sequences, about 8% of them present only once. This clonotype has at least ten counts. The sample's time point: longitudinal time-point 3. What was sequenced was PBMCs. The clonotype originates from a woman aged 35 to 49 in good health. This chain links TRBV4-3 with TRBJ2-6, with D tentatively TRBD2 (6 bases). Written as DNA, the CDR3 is TGCGCCAGCAGCCAAGAGGGGGGTTCTGGGGCCAACGTCCTGACTTTC. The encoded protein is CASSQEGGSGANVLTF.